The text below deals with one TCR beta chain. This specimen belongs to a study of cytotoxic CD8 clonotypes in ibrutinib-treated CLL. CDR1 and CDR2 from the germline V gene are KGHSH and LQKENI. The CDR3 length is 13 residues. V was pared by 4 bases and J by 8 bases, with 12 bases between. The assay was immunoSEQ multiplex PCR, and TCRdb's table has in-frame clones only and misses some. The repertoire includes about 200,000 clones, about 72% of them detected once, and roughly 13% sits in the top ten. The sample consisted of PBMCs, taken after 24 months of ibrutinib treatment. The V call is TRBV18, the J call TRBJ2-1; D unresolved. The source of this sequence is a human donor with chronic lymphocytic leukemia. The CDR3: CASSRYSPDEQFF. For the CDR3, the DNA is TGTGCCAGCTCACGGTATAGTCCCGATGAGCAGTTCTTC.